This T cell receptor (beta chain) was identified in a study of T cells after yellow fever vaccination. Study-level information: SMART-Seq v4 Ultra Low Input prepared libraries from low-cell fractions. Study outcomes and limitations: A faster peak, day 5 versus 15, was reached by the weaker secondary response. Reappearance after the booster was seen for most primary-vaccination clones, at around 95% CD4 and 70% to 90% CD8.

Germline V gene sequence: CDR1 SEHNR, CDR2 FQNEAQ (reference sequence). The CDR3 totals 16 residues. J was trimmed by 4 bases and V by 1 base; bases with no gene match: 9. With respect to this clonotype: The antigen is not known.

Via MiXCR, TCRdb re-called the 5' RACE reads, giving one row per CDR3 protein. In the table there are 150,000 to 200,000 distinct CDR3 sequences, around 8.5% of which are singletons. This sequence was found in a man aged 18 to 35 who received the YFV17D yellow fever vaccine. Here the sequenced sample was CD8+ T cells sorted from PBMCs, taken 45 days after the yellow fever booster vaccination. This sequence joins TRBV7-9 and TRBJ2-5; 7 bases are a match to TRBD1. The CDR3: CASSLVPDRAAETQYF. In DNA form, the CDR3 reads TGTGCCAGCAGCTTAGTGCCCGACAGGGCTGCAGAGACCCAGTACTTC. The variable domain in full, with the rest retrieved from reference TRBV7-9 and TRBJ2-5, is DTGVSQNPRHKITKRGQNVTFRCDPISEHNRLYWYRQTLGQGPEFLTYFQNEAQLEKSRLLSDRFSAERPKGSFSTLEIQRTEQGDSAMYLCASSLVPDRAAETQYFGPGTRLLVL.